These T cell receptor beta chains were read from a single sample in a study of cytomegalovirus exposure and HLA in healthy donors. Assay: immunoSEQ multiplex PCR; the TCRdb copy retains only in-frame clones and omits some. The sample has 60,000 or so clones, 75% seen once. The sequenced sample was PBMCs. These receptors all come from a woman aged 40 to 55 in good health and CMV-seropositive. The CDR3 runs from the conserved cysteine through the conserved F or W. The D gene is left open where the match is weak. Rows give clone size only sometimes, using once, few, many, or a class for an expanded clone.

>NA|TRBV11-2|TRBJ2-2|NA
CASSPRGGENTGELFF
TGTGCCAGCAGTCCAAGAGGGGGAGAGAACACCGGGGAGCTGTTTTTT
>NA|TRBV14|TRBJ1-2|TRBD1
CASSRGQALNYGYTF
TGTGCCAGCAGCCGCGGACAGGCCCTTAACTATGGCTACACCTTC
>NA|TRBV9|TRBJ1-6|TRBD1
CASSDRDRGWGNSPLHF
TGTGCCAGCAGCGACCGGGACAGGGGATGGGGAAATTCACCCCTCCACTTT
>NA|TRBV29-1|TRBJ1-1|NA
CSVRDTEAFF
TGCAGCGTTCGGGACACTGAAGCTTTCTTT
>NA|TRBV6-6|TRBJ1-1|TRBD1
CASNLDRDTEAFF
TGTGCCAGCAACTTGGACAGGGATACTGAAGCTTTCTTT
>NA|TRBV18|TRBJ2-1|NA
CASSPRQGRAGVEQFF
TGTGCCAGCTCACCACGTCAGGGGCGCGCAGGGGTTGAGCAGTTCTTC
>NA|TRBV5-4|TRBJ2-5|NA
CASSNFPETQYF
TGTGCCAGCAGCAACTTTCCAGAGACCCAGTACTTC
>NA|TRBV6-1|TRBJ1-1|TRBD1
CASRRDREYTEAFF
TGTGCCAGCAGGAGGGACAGGGAGTACACTGAAGCTTTCTTT
>NA|TRBV7-9|TRBJ2-1|NA
CASSPIASEQFF
TGTGCCAGCAGCCCCATTGCTAGTGAGCAGTTCTTC
>once|TRBV7-9|TRBJ1-1|NA
CSSSSGQPGTEAFF
TGTTCCAGCAGCTCCGGACAGCCTGGCACTGAAGCTTTCTTT
>NA|TRBV5-6|TRBJ2-5|TRBD1
CASSLTGGRETQYF
TGTGCCAGCAGCCTGACAGGGGGCAGGGAGACCCAGTACTTC
>NA|TRBV4-2|TRBJ2-3|TRBD1
CASSQESDRSTDTQYF
TGTGCCAGCAGCCAAGAATCGGACAGGTCCACAGATACGCAGTATTTT
>NA|TRBV5-1|TRBJ2-3|TRBD2
CASSSGLAGGITSTDTQYF
TGCGCCAGCAGCTCGGGACTAGCGGGGGGCATTACTAGCACAGATACGCAGTATTTT
>NA|TRBV5-1|TRBJ1-1|NA
CASSSGGAGTEAFF
TGCGCCAGCAGCAGCGGGGGCGCGGGCACTGAAGCTTTCTTT
>few|TRBV7-9|TRBJ1-3|NA
CASSTWVGSSGNTIYF
TGTGCCAGCAGCACCTGGGTAGGGAGCTCTGGAAACACCATATATTTT
>once|TRBV7-9|TRBJ1-1|NA
CSSSSRRAFF
TGTTCCAGCAGCTCCAGAAGAGCTTTCTTT
>NA|TRBV4-1|TRBJ1-2|NA
CASSHLTGDGYGYTF
TGCGCCAGCAGCCACCTCACGGGGGACGGCTATGGCTACACCTTC
>NA|TRBV6-6|TRBJ1-2|NA
CASSQEVSYGYTF
TGTGCCAGCAGTCAGGAGGTATCCTATGGCTACACCTTC
>NA|TRBV7-9|TRBJ1-5|NA
CASSLGTGYQPQHF
TGTGCCAGCAGCTTAGGAACAGGGTACCAGCCCCAGCATTTT
>NA|TRBV21-1|TRBJ2-1|NA
CASNKGWTRGAEQFF
TGTGCCAGCAACAAGGGCTGGACTAGGGGGGCTGAGCAGTTCTTC
>NA|TRBV27|TRBJ1-5|NA
CASTLSLGQPQHF
TGTGCCAGCACCCTATCGTTGGGCCAGCCCCAGCATTTT
>NA|TRBV2|TRBJ2-7|TRBD1
CAISGTGAHEQYF
TGTGCCATTTCCGGGACAGGGGCCCACGAGCAGTACTTC
>NA|TRBV6-6|TRBJ2-1|TRBD2
CASSYFGLGGNEQFF
TGTGCCAGCAGTTACTTCGGACTAGGAGGCAATGAGCAGTTCTTC
>NA|TRBV6-1|TRBJ2-7|NA
CASTLFGQGYEQYF
TGTGCCAGCACTCTATTTGGGCAGGGCTACGAGCAGTACTTC
>NA|TRBV19|TRBJ2-3|TRBD2
CASSIGFAGGRDTQYF
TGTGCCAGTAGTATAGGATTCGCGGGGGGCAGGGATACGCAGTATTTT
>once|TRBV4-3|TRBJ2-4|NA
CASSQAWGTNIQYF
TGCGCCAGCAGCCAAGCGTGGGGGACTAACATTCAGTACTTC
>once|TRBV9|TRBJ2-7|NA
CASSKDGRGEQYF
TGTGCCAGCAGCAAGGACGGTAGGGGCGAGCAGTACTTC
>NA|TRBV5-1|TRBJ2-3|NA
CASSFTNPTDTQYF
TGCGCCAGCAGCTTTACAAATCCCACAGATACGCAGTATTTT
>NA|TRBV9|TRBJ1-2|TRBD1
CASSVAGRGSDGYTF
TGTGCCAGCAGCGTAGCTGGCAGGGGGTCTGATGGCTACACCTTC
>NA|TRBV6-6|TRBJ1-2|NA
CAGEGENYGYTF
TGTGCCGGGGAGGGAGAGAACTATGGCTACACCTTC
>NA|TRBV6-6|TRBJ2-1|TRBD2
CASRPRGGLRYNEQFF
TGTGCCAGCAGACCCCGGGGAGGGTTGCGGTACAATGAGCAGTTCTTC
>NA|TRBV5-5|TRBJ2-7|TRBD2
CASSPTGSGVFGEQYF
TGTGCCAGCAGCCCCACCGGTAGCGGGGTATTTGGCGAGCAGTACTTC
>few|TRBV9|TRBJ1-5|NA
CASSPLGGSGPQHF
TGTGCCAGCAGCCCCCTCGGAGGGAGTGGTCCCCAGCATTTT
>NA|TRBV6-1|TRBJ2-7|NA
CASTTGYEQYF
TGTGCCAGCACCACAGGTTACGAGCAGTACTTC
>NA|TRBV29-1|TRBJ2-1|NA
CSVDSAQGYYNEQFF
TGCAGCGTTGATTCAGCGCAGGGTTATTACAATGAGCAGTTCTTC